The 10 T cell receptor beta chains below come from one sample, sequenced in a study of blood T cell repertoires in COVID-19. The table came from immunoSEQ multiplex PCR; TCRdb's copy has only in-frame clones and leaves some out. The table lists roughly 300,000 clones, around 92% of them singletons. Sequencing was carried out using peripheral blood. The receptor set was obtained from a woman in her twenties or thirties with COVID-19, enrolled during active disease.

The J gene is TRBJ1-2, the V gene TRBV2, with D unresolved. Germline V CDR1 and CDR2: SNHLY, FYNNEI. V was clipped by 10 bases and J by 2 bases, with 23 bases between them. This CDR3 comprises 16 residues. The CDR3 reads CAMVKLDSVRNYGYTF. The CDR3 nucleotides are TGTGCCATGGTCAAGCTAGACTCCGTCCGAAACTATGGCTACACCTTC.

The chain joins TRBV3-1 (or the pseudogene TRBV3-2) to TRBJ2-4, with D possibly TRBD1 on 6 matching bases. Deletions cut 0 bases from V and 6 bases from J, with 12 bases between. The CDR3 totals 15 residues. The germline V gene encodes CDR1 LGHDT and CDR2 YNNKEL (reference sequence). In DNA, the CDR3 is TGTGCCAGCAGCCAAGAGACAGGTTGGGGAAACATTCAGTACTTC. Its translation: CASSQETGWGNIQYF.

The CDR3 region is CASSPSGANSNQPQHF. The CDR3 DNA follows: TGTGCCAGCTCGCCTTCAGGGGCTAATAGCAATCAGCCCCAGCATTTT. The chain carries TRBV18 and TRBJ1-5, with a possible D match to TRBD1 (6 bases). Germline V lookup: CDR1 KGHSH, CDR2 LQKENI. Trimming pared 6 bases from V and 0 bases from J, leaving 15 bases between. The CDR3 length is 16 residues.

This sequence joins TRBV4-3 and TRBJ1-5, with D perhaps TRBD1 (5 bases). The CDR3 is 16 residues long. The germline gives CDR1 LGHNA, CDR2 YSLEER. V dropped 0 bases and J dropped 7 bases, with 16 bases sitting between them. The CDR3 sequence: CASSQDLWQGSQPQHF. In DNA, the CDR3 is TGCGCCAGCAGCCAAGATCTTTGGCAGGGAAGCCAGCCCCAGCATTTT.

This clone was detected a few times. The rearrangement joins TRBV6-1 to TRBJ2-3, with D possibly being TRBD1 (5 bases). V was pared by 2 bases and J by 8 bases, with 17 bases between. Germline CDR1 reads MNHNS; CDR2 reads SASEGT. There are 15 residues in the CDR3. The CDR3 region is CASSESNYPRGTQYF. For the CDR3, the DNA is TGTGCCAGCAGTGAAAGTAACTACCCTAGGGGTACGCAGTATTTT.

This clone was seen only a few times. The gene calls are TRBV7-2 and TRBJ1-4; 7 nucleotides match TRBD1. CDR1 and CDR2 (germline): SGHTA, FQGNSA. V gave up 3 bases and J gave up 13 bases; unmatched junction bases: 5. CDR3 size: 12 residues. CDR3 sequence reads: CASSLTGNRLFF. The CDR3 nucleotides are TGTGCCAGCAGCTTGACAGGGAATAGACTGTTTTTT.

In regard to this clone: Additional DNA sequences in this sample encode the identical CDR3. The chain combines TRBV29-1 with TRBJ1-2, with TRBD1 matching 7 bases. V trimming: 6 bases; J trimming: 8 bases; junction bases outside the gene matches: 6. The CDR3 is 11 amino acids. Germline CDR1 is SQVTM and CDR2 is ANQGSEA. CDR3: CSVGDSYGYTF. The CDR3 DNA sequence: TGCAGCGTCGGGGACAGTTACGGCTACACCTTC.

The genes are TRBV3-1 (or the pseudogene TRBV3-2) and TRBJ1-1; D ambiguous. The CDR3 covers 15 residues. The V end was cut by 0 bases, the J end by 0 bases, with 8 bases between. Germline V gene data show CDR1 as LGHDT and CDR2 as YNNKEL (reference sequence). The CDR3 reads CASSQESTVNTEAFF. CDR3 DNA sequence: TGTGCCAGCAGCCAAGAGTCAACAGTGAACACTGAAGCTTTCTTT.

DNA for the CDR3: TGCGCCAGCAGCTTGGTCTTCGGAGGGACAGGCTCTGGAAACACCATATATTTT. Its protein is CASSLVFGGTGSGNTIYF. The rearrangement uses TRBV5-1 and TRBJ1-3; 8 bases agree with TRBD1. Germline assignment: CDR1 SGHRS and CDR2 YFSETQ. This CDR3 spans 18 amino acids. Germline trimming cut 0 bases from V and 0 bases from J; bases unmatched to any gene: 8.

J is TRBJ2-7 and V is TRBV6-6; D is perhaps TRBD1 (5 bases). CDR1 is MNHNY and CDR2 is SVGAGI in the germline V gene (reference sequence). Trimming pared 2 bases from V and 5 bases from J, leaving 7 bases between. The CDR3 length is 12 residues. CDR3 in DNA: TGTGCCAGCAGTTACGCAGGGCACGAGCAGTACGTC. It translates to CASSYAGHEQYV.